The subject of this entry is one TCR beta chain. Unique molecular identifiers tagged individual cDNA molecules. TCRdb processed the 5' RACE reads anew with MiXCR; each CDR3 protein has one entry. The table shows 80,000 to 95,000 distinct CDR3 sequences, with roughly 15% occurring only once. The CDR3 is made up of 14 amino acids. V shed 6 bases and J 4 bases; nucleotides not matched to a gene: 3. This specimen comes from a study of early T cells in non-severe SARS-CoV-2 infection. Study details: Chains were unpaired, as sequencing was done on bulk RNA from unsorted whole blood.

The sequence came from an adult who was a healthcare worker with PCR-confirmed SARS-CoV-2 infection or an uninfected control (not recorded which). The sample was whole blood. J is TRBJ2-5 and V is TRBV12-3 or TRBV12-4, with 12 bases identical to TRBD1. The chain's CDR3 is CASRQGQGAETQYF. The CDR3 bases are TGTGCCAGCAGGCAGGGACAGGGGGCAGAGACCCAGTACTTC.